This T cell receptor (beta chain) was profiled in a study of cytomegalovirus exposure and HLA in healthy donors. Regarding the study as a whole: When a later analysis compared HLA-associated TCR beta chains with equally common others, the HLA-associated chains turned out to be more clonally expanded and to have lower generation probabilities.

On this clone: Its specificity is not known.

This PCR relied on a set of 60 Vbeta primers and 13 Jbeta primers. Data came from immunoSEQ multiplex PCR; TCRdb stores just in-frame clones and leaves some out. The sample lists about 190,000 clones; around 81% were seen once. CDR3 length: 14 residues. In germline, CDR1 is SGHAT, CDR2 FQNNGV. Trimming left V 3 bases short and J 3 bases short, with 9 bases between. The chain carries TRBV11-2 and TRBJ2-1; D might be TRBD1 (5 bases). This receptor was identified in a young woman in good health and CMV-seronegative. Sequenced input: PBMCs. The CDR3 loop is CASSLMDNYNEQFF. DNA of the CDR3: TGTGCCAGCAGCTTGATGGACAACTACAATGAGCAGTTCTTC.